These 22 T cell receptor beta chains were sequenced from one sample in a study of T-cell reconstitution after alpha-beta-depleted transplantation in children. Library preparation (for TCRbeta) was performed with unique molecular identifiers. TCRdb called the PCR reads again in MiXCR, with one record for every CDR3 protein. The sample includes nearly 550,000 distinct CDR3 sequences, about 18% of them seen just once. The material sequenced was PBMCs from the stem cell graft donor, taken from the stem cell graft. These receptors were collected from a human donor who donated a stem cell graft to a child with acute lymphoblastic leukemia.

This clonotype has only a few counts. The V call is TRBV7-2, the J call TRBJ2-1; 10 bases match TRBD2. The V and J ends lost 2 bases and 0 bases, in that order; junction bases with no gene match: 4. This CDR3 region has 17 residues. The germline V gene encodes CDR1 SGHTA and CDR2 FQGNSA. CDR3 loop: CASSLWPSGSSYNEQFF. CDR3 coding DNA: TGTGCCAGCAGCTTATGGCCTAGCGGGAGCTCCTACAATGAGCAGTTCTTC. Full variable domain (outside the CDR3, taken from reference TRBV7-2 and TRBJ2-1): GAGVSQSPSNKVTEKGKDVELRCDPISGHTALYWYRQSLGQGLEFLIYFQGNSAPDKSGLPSDRFSAERTGGSVSTLTIQRTQQEDSAVYLCASSLWPSGSSYNEQFFGPGTRLTVL.

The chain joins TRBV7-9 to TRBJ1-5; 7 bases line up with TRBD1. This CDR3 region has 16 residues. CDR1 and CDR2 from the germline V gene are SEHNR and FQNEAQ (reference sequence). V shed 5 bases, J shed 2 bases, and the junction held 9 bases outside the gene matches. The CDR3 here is CASSQAYRGGNQPQHF. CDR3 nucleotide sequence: TGTGCCAGCAGCCAAGCATACAGGGGAGGCAATCAGCCCCAGCATTTT.

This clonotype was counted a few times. The CDR3 sequence is CATGQANEAFF. CDR3 in DNA: TGTGCCACCGGACAGGCCAATGAAGCTTTCTTT. The chain links TRBV10-3 to TRBJ1-1; TRBD1 agrees at 7 bases. The germline V gene encodes CDR1 ENHRY and CDR2 SYGVKD. Germline trimming cut 10 bases from V and 7 bases from J; bases unmatched to any gene: 6. This CDR3 comprises 11 residues.

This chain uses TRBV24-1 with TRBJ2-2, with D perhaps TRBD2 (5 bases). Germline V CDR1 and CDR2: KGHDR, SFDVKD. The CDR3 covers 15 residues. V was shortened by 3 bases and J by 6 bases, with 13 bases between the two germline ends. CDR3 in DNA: TGTGCCACCAGTGATCTCCGACTGGACTCCGGGGAGCTGTTTTTT. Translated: CATSDLRLDSGELFF.

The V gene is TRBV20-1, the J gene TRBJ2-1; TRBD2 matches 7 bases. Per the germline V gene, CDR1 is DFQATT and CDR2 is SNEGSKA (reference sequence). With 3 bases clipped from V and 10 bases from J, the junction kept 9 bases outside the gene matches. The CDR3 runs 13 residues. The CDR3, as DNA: TGCAGTGCTAGCCGGGACTACGTAGGGGAGCAGTTCTTC. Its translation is CSASRDYVGEQFF.

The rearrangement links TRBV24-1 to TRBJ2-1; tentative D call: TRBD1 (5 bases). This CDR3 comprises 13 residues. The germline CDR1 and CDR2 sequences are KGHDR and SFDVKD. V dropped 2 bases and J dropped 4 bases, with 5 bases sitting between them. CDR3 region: CATSDSGYNEQFF. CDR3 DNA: TGTGCCACCAGTGATTCAGGGTACAATGAGCAGTTCTTC.

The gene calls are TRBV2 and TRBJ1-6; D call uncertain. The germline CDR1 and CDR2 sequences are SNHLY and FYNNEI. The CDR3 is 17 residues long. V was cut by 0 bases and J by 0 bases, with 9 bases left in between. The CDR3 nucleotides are TGTGCCAGCAGTGAAGCGCTTGGTAGCTCCTATAATTCACCCCTCCACTTT. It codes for CASSEALGSSYNSPLHF. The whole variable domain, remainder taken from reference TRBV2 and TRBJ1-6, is EPEVTQTPSHQVTQMGQEVILRCVPISNHLYFYWYRQILGQKVEFLVSFYNNEISEKSEIFDDQFSVERPDGSNFTLKIRSTKLEDSAMYFCASSEALGSSYNSPLHFGNGTRLTVT.

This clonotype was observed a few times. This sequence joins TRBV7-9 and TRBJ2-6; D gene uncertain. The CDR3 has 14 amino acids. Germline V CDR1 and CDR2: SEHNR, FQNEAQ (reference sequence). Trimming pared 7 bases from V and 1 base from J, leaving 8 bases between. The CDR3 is CASNTLSGANVLTF. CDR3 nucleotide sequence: TGTGCCAGCAACACTTTGTCTGGGGCCAACGTCCTGACTTTC.

CDR3 protein: CASSPPWDRVNTEAFF. The CDR3 nucleotides read TGTGCCAGCAGCCCGCCGTGGGACAGGGTGAACACTGAAGCTTTCTTT. This sequence joins TRBV12-3 or TRBV12-4 and TRBJ1-1; 9 bases match TRBD1. The CDR3 runs to 16 residues. Losses at the gene ends were 6 bases for V and 0 bases for J; bases not matched to a gene: 8.

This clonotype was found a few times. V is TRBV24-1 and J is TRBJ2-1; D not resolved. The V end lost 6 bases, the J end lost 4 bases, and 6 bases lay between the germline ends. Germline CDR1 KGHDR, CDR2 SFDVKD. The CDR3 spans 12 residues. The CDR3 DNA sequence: TGTGCCACCAGTACAGCTTACAATGAGCAGTTCTTC. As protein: CATSTAYNEQFF.

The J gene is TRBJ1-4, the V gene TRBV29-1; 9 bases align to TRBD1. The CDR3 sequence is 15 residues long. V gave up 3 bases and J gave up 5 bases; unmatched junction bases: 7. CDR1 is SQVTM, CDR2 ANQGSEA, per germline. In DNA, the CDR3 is TGCAGCGTTGAGGGAAGAGACAGGGGGAATGAAAAACTGTTTTTT. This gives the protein CSVEGRDRGNEKLFF.

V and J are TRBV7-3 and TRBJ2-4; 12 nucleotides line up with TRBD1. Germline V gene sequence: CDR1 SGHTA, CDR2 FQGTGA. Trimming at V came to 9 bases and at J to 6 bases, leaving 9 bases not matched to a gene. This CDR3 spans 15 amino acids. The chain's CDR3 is CARKGQGAIGNIQYF. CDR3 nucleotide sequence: TGTGCCAGAAAGGGACAGGGGGCTATTGGAAACATTCAGTACTTC.

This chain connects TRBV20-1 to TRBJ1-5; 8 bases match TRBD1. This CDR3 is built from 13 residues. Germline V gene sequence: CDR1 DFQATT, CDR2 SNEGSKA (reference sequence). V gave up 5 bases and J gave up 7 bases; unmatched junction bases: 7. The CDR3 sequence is CSAGRGRAQPQHF. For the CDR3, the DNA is TGCAGTGCTGGCAGGGGGCGCGCCCAGCCCCAGCATTTT.

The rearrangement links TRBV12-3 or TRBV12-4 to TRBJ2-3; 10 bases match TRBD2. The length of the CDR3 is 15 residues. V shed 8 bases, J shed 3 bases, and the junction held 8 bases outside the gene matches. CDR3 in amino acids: CASRLGLALTDTQYF. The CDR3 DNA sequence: TGTGCCAGCCGACTGGGACTAGCGTTAACAGATACGCAGTATTTT.

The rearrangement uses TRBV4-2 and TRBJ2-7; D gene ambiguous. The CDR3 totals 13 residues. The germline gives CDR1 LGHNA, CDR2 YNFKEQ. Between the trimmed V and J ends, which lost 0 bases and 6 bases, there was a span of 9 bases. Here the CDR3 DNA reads TGTGCCAGCAGCCAAGATCTTGAGCTCGAGCAGTACTTC. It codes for CASSQDLELEQYF.

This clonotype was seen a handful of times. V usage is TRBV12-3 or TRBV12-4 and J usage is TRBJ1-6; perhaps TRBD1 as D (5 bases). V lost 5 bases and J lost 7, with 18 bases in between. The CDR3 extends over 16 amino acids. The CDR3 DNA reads TGTGCCAGCAGTGTAATCAATGGGGGTAGCAATTCACCCCTCCACTTT. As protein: CASSVINGGSNSPLHF.

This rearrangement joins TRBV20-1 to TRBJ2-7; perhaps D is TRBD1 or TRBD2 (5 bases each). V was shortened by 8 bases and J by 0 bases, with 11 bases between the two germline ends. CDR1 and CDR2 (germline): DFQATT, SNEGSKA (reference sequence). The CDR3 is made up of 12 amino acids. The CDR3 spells CSLGGGSYEQYF. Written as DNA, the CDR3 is TGCAGTCTAGGTGGGGGCTCCTACGAGCAGTACTTC.

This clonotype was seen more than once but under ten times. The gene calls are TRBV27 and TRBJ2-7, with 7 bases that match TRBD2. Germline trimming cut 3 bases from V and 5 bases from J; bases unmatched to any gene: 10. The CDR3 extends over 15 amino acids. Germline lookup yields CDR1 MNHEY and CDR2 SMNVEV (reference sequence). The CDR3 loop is CASSLRGREPHEQYF. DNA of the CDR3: TGTGCCAGCAGTTTGAGAGGGAGGGAGCCCCACGAGCAGTACTTC.

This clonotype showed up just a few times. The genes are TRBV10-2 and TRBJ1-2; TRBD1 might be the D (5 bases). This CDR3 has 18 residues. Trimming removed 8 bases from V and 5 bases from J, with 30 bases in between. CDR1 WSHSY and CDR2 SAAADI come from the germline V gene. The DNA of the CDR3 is TGCGCCAGCCTCCTTGACCGGGACCCATCCGGGCAGGTTTATGGCTACACCTTC. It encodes CASLLDRDPSGQVYGYTF.

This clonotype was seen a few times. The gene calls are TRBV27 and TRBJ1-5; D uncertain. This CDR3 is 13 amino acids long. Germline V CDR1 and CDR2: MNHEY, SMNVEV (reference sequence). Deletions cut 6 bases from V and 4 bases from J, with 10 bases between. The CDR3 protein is CASSLWANQPQHF. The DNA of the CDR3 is TGTGCCAGCAGCCTTTGGGCGAATCAGCCCCAGCATTTT.

The CDR3 DNA sequence: TGTGCCAGCAGTGCCGGGGCAGGGCTAGCCAACGTCCTGACTTTC. This translates into CASSAGAGLANVLTF. The chain is built from TRBV2 and TRBJ2-6; D assignment may be TRBD1 or TRBD2 (5 bases each). Trimming shortened V by 4 bases and J by 7 bases, and 14 bases separated the two germline ends. Germline CDR1 is SNHLY and CDR2 is FYNNEI. CDR3 length: 15 amino acids.

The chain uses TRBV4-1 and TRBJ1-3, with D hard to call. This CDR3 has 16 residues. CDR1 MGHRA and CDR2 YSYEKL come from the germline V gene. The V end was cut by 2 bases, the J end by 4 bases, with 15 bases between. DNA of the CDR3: TGCGCCAGCAGCCAACCGGCCCAGCAGCCCGGAAACACCATATATTTT. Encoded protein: CASSQPAQQPGNTIYF.